This TCR beta chain came from a study of control samples from healthy donors and cancer patients. Sequencing was performed with immunoSEQ multiplex PCR; in TCRdb, only in-frame clones are kept and a portion is missing. The repertoire consists of about 92,000 clones, with more than 75% occurring once and the leading ten covering around 9.1%. This CDR3 comprises 13 residues. The ends were cut back, 1 base at V and 8 bases at J, with 9 bases in the middle. Germline CDR1 and CDR2: SGHRS and YFSETQ. The V call is TRBV5-1, the J call TRBJ1-4; no firm D call. This TCR was sampled from a woman in her fifties or sixties in good health. Sequencing input: blood. The CDR3 is CASSLTSEEKLFF. CDR3 in DNA: TGCGCCAGCAGCTTGACGTCAGAGGAAAAACTGTTTTTT.